This TCR beta chain appears in the sequencing data of a study of T cells in Graves' hyperthyroidism and ophthalmopathy (dated by TCRdb to about 2019). The study in broad terms: Peripheral blood was collected at initial diagnosis, before any treatment. To identify TCR V-J signatures that set the groups apart, the researchers used a discovery cohort of 95 to 100 patients, made up of 43 with Graves' ophthalmopathy and around 58 with stable Graves' hyperthyroidism. Prospective prediction of ophthalmopathy was tested in an independent validation cohort consisting of roughly 20 hyperthyroidism patients and around 17 patients who later progressed to ophthalmopathy. The 90 to 100 discovery patients were randomly divided into training and test sets at a 7:3 ratio. Thyroid tissue and blood T-cell repertoires from about six Graves' hyperthyroidism patients were also compared in the study. Following sampling, methimazole starting at 30 mg daily was given to hyperthyroidism patients, and high-dose intravenous methylprednisolone was given to ophthalmopathy patients. The paper reports TCR Vbeta CDR3 sequencing of some 140 peripheral blood samples: over 40 ophthalmopathy, about 75 hyperthyroidism and approximately 17 progressor patients.

After removal of 5 bases from V and 4 bases from J, the junction retains 5 bases not matched to a gene. The CDR3 sequence holds 14 residues, the cysteine and phenylalanine included. Only CDR3 DNA remains: 42 bases, in frame from the first base. CDR1 and CDR2, per the germline V gene (reference sequence), are DFQATT and SNEGSKA. The TCR beta CDR3 regions were amplified from RNA transcripts. The TCR CDR3 was subjected to a first round of RT-PCR using the HTBI primer set and the Qiagen OneStep RT-PCR kit. The libraries were constructed in a second round of multiplex PCR and then size-selected and purified. Sequencing of the libraries was done on an Illumina HiSeq2000 using paired-end 100 bp reads. The source study handled its data this way. SOAPnuke was used to process the raw data, with reads discarded if the reads contained adapters or uncalled bases, had a mean Phred below 15, or lacked an exact constant-primer or identifier match. High-quality paired reads were merged with COPE v1.2.5, and unique nucleotide sequences were defined as clonotypes. MiTCR v1.1 was used to align clonotypes to the IMGT TRBV, TRBD and TRBJ reference segments. Only V-J combinations with frequency above 0.0001, covering about 99% of repertoires, were analysed. A TCS score was defined as the ratio of F50 (clonal expansion) to E x V (chaos), with BLOSUM62-based TCRdist applied between CDR3 peptides within each V-J. Welch's t-statistics and random forest reduced 500 to 650 V-J features to roughly 13, which were used in a naive Bayes classifier (R e1071). The public reads were run again by TCRdb, first through fastp at Q25 and then through MiXCR, and only productive beta chains were kept. A single entry per CDR3 protein holds the most common genes and DNA from its merged rows. These V and J calls rely on TCRdb rather than the paper's analysis. Within this sample are under 200,000 distinct CDR3 sequences, with about 9.4% of them counted one time only. The ten largest clones take up around 20% of the sample.

This clonotype was seen repeatedly, ten times or more. It lacks a known antigen. Base qualities are not at hand, and no much larger clone is one base apart. Hyperthyroidism patients were aged 18 to 65 years and newly diagnosed, with disease duration of less than 2 months. Patients with uncontrolled infections, other autoimmune diseases, pregnancy or lactation were excluded. Diagnoses were based on clinical symptoms, serum thyroxine and TRAb, thyroid ultrasound and orbital computed tomography. Blood from progressor patients was drawn when they were first diagnosed with hyperthyroidism, before any ophthalmopathy symptoms appeared. PBMCs were separated from 10 ml of fresh peripheral blood using Ficoll-Paque density gradient centrifugation. Progressor patients were defined as those initially diagnosed with Graves' hyperthyroidism in whom ophthalmopathy developed during follow-up. Trizol reagent was used to extract total RNA, and RNA quality was then checked on an Agilent 2100 Bioanalyzer.

Paper-wide results and their limitations: A 13 V-J signature model separated ophthalmopathy from stable hyperthyroidism, with around 90% sensitivity and 81.08% specificity in cross-validation and 80%/75% in testing. Most expanded thyroid clonotypes (frequency above 0.001) were also found in blood, which suggests that blood repertoires may mirror thyroid immune responses. Sample size was not statistically predetermined, and investigators were not blinded to group allocation. In validation, progression to ophthalmopathy was predicted by the model with roughly 71% sensitivity and 72% to 85% specificity, a median of roughly 6 months before onset.

The sequenced sample consisted of blood. This TCR was recovered from a woman aged 18-29 years with Graves' hyperthyroidism that later progressed to Graves' ophthalmopathy. The chain was built from TRBV20-1 and TRBJ2-1; 10 nucleotides in the junction match TRBD2. The nucleotides are TGCAGTGCTCCTAGCGGGGGACCGTACAATGAGCAGTTCTTC. Translation gives CSAPSGGPYNEQFF.